A selection of T cell receptor beta chains follows, all from one sample in a study of T-cell reconstitution after alpha-beta-depleted transplantation in children. TCRdb reprocessed the PCR reads with MiXCR, giving one entry per CDR3 protein. The profile covers some 490,000 distinct CDR3 sequences, with around 13% appearing a single time and around 6.1% taken by the ten largest. The material was PBMCs from the stem cell graft donor, obtained from the stem cell graft. These receptors all stem from a human donor who donated a stem cell graft to a child with combined immunodeficiency. The CDR3 runs from the conserved cysteine through the conserved F or W. A D gene is named only where the DNA matches it firmly. Clone size, where shown, is once, few, many, or a class for clones that have expanded.

.,many,13,TRBJ2-2,TRBV12-3/TRBV12-4,TGTGCCAGCATCGCGGGGGCTACCGGGGAGCTGTTTTTT,CASIAGATGELFF
.,.,13,TRBJ2-1,TRBV7-2,TGTGCCAGCAGCTTATACGAGGGAAATGAGCAGTTCTTC,CASSLYEGNEQFF
TRBD2,.,18,TRBJ2-1,TRBV5-1,TGCGCCAGCAGCCGAGGACTAGCGGGAGTCTATTCGGACAATGAGCAGTTCTTC,CASSRGLAGVYSDNEQFF
.,.,16,TRBJ2-6,TRBV7-9,TGTGCCAGCAACGCCGGACCGAGCTCTGGGGCCAACGTCCTGACTTTC,CASNAGPSSGANVLTF
TRBD2,.,20,TRBJ2-5,TRBV6-2/TRBV6-3,TGTGCCAGCAGTCCTTTGGGAGTAGGACTAGCGGGGCCGTACCAAGAGACCCAGTACTTC,CASSPLGVGLAGPYQETQYF
TRBD1,.,15,TRBJ2-1,TRBV27,TGTGCCAGCAGCGGTAACGGGACAGTCTGGTATGAGCAGTTCTTC,CASSGNGTVWYEQFF
.,many,13,TRBJ2-7,TRBV13,TGTGCCAGCAGGGCTTTAGGCTCCTACGAGCAGTACTTC,CASRALGSYEQYF
TRBD2,many,16,TRBJ2-3,TRBV6-4,TGTGCCAGCAGCCAGGGGACTAGCGGGGGCACAGATACGCAGTATTTT,CASSQGTSGGTDTQYF
TRBD2,.,15,TRBJ2-3,TRBV20-1,TGCAGTGCTAGGGGGGGGACTTGGGTTTCAGATACGCAGTATTTT,CSARGGTWVSDTQYF
.,many,11,TRBJ2-5,TRBV5-6,TGTGCCAGCAGCTTGTCAAAGACCCAGTACTTC,CASSLSKTQYF
.,many,15,TRBJ2-5,TRBV9,TGTGCCAGCAGCGTAGTCTCGGGGGCGCAAGAGACCCAGTACTTC,CASSVVSGAQETQYF
.,.,15,TRBJ2-2,TRBV2,TGTGCCAAGACCCAGGGACCGACGAACACCGGGGAGCTGTTTTTT,CAKTQGPTNTGELFF
TRBD2,.,15,TRBJ2-7,TRBV18,TGTGCCAGCTCACCAGGGACTAGCGGGGTCCACGAGCAGTACTTC,CASSPGTSGVHEQYF
.,.,13,TRBJ2-1,TRBV2,TGTGCCAGCAGTGTGGGGTGGGGAAATGAGCAGTTCTTC,CASSVGWGNEQFF
.,many,12,TRBJ2-1,TRBV5-1,TGTGCCAGCAGTCCTGGCTACAATGAGCAGTTCTTC,CASSPGYNEQFF
TRBD2,.,18,TRBJ2-3,TRBV4-3,TGCGCCAGCAGCCAAGATCTGATGGCGGGGGGGAGCACAGATACGCAGTATTTT,CASSQDLMAGGSTDTQYF
.,many,12,TRBJ2-5,TRBV29-1,TGCAGCGTTGACAATACAGGGGAGACCCAGTACTTC,CSVDNTGETQYF
TRBD1,.,14,TRBJ1-6,TRBV6-5,TGTGCCAGCAGTCACGGGACAGTGGGTTCACCCCTCCACTTT,CASSHGTVGSPLHF
TRBD2,many,14,TRBJ2-1,TRBV5-6,TGTGCCAGCAGCGGGGGGGGTTCCAAGGTTGAGCAGTTCTTC,CASSGGGSKVEQFF
TRBD2,few,15,TRBJ2-4,TRBV5-1,TGCGCCAGCAGCTTGGGTAGCGGGTCTGTTAACATTCAGTACTTC,CASSLGSGSVNIQYF
TRBD2,.,13,TRBJ2-5,TRBV12-3/TRBV12-4,TGTGCCAGCAGCGGGACTAACCGGGCGGCCCAGTACTTC,CASSGTNRAAQYF
TRBD2,.,15,TRBJ2-3,TRBV2,TGTGCCAGCAGGGAGGGTAGCGGGAGAACAAATACGCAGTATTTT,CASREGSGRTNTQYF
.,few,15,TRBJ1-1,TRBV5-1,TGCGCCAGCAGCCCGGTCGTGAGGCGCGACACTGAAGCTTTCTTT,CASSPVVRRDTEAFF
.,few,15,TRBJ2-7,TRBV6-5,TGTGCCAGCAGTTACGGGTCGGACAGTTACTACGAGCAGTACTTC,CASSYGSDSYYEQYF
.,few,16,TRBJ1-4,TRBV7-2,TGTGCCAGCAGCTCTACGACGGGACTCGGGAATGAAAAACTGTTTTTT,CASSSTTGLGNEKLFF
TRBD2,.,15,TRBJ2-1,TRBV27,TGTGCCAGCAGTAGCGGGAGTGGGTTCTGGGATGAGCAGTTCTTC,CASSSGSGFWDEQFF
.,.,13,TRBJ2-1,TRBV6-2/TRBV6-3,TGTGCCAGCAGTTACGTGGTGTACAATGAGCAGTTCTTC,CASSYVVYNEQFF
TRBD1,few,16,TRBJ2-1,TRBV7-2,TGTGCCAGCAGCACCCTACAGGGGGCGCTTCACAATGAGCAGTTCTTC,CASSTLQGALHNEQFF